This is a list of T cell receptor beta chains from one sample in a study. MiXCR was run by TCRdb on the multiplex PCR reads, yielding one entry per CDR3 protein. The sample carries roughly 480 distinct CDR3 sequences, about 25% recorded once. Sequenced material: memory CD4+ T cells sorted from blood. Receptor source: a female donor with breast cancer. CDR3s leave out the opening cysteine and the closing phenylalanine or tryptophan. Fields, in order: J gene, V gene, CDR3 length, CDR3 protein.

TRBJ1-2,TRBV12-3/TRBV12-4,13,ASSLAWTQNYGYT
TRBJ1-2,TRBV12-3/TRBV12-4,12,ASSLKGAGGGYT
TRBJ1-2,TRBV12-3/TRBV12-4,12,ASSRDTLTPGYT
TRBJ1-2,TRBV12-3/TRBV12-4,11,ASRPQGNYGYT
TRBJ1-2,TRBV12-3/TRBV12-4,11,ASSRDSFNGYT
TRBJ1-2,TRBV12-3/TRBV12-4,11,ASSFTGTYGYT
TRBJ1-2,TRBV12-3/TRBV12-4,13,ASSLTGTGSYGYT
TRBJ1-2,TRBV12-3/TRBV12-4,11,ASSFNANYGYT
TRBJ1-2,TRBV12-3/TRBV12-4,12,ASSLQGDVGGYT
TRBJ1-2,TRBV12-3/TRBV12-4,11,ASSLRQIYGYT
TRBJ1-2,TRBV12-3/TRBV12-4,12,ASSRRTSGSGYT
TRBJ1-2,TRBV12-3/TRBV12-4,10,ASSLREYGYT
TRBJ1-2,TRBV12-3/TRBV12-4,12,ASSPGQLPYGYT
TRBJ1-2,TRBV12-3/TRBV12-4,11,ASSTGTGDGYT
TRBJ1-2,TRBV12-3/TRBV12-4,11,ASSLAGDYGYT
TRBJ1-2,TRBV12-3/TRBV12-4,9,ASSYSYGYT
TRBJ1-2,TRBV12-3/TRBV12-4,9,ASSFGDGYT
TRBJ1-2,TRBV12-3/TRBV12-4,12,ASSFTGTGYGYT
TRBJ1-2,TRBV12-3/TRBV12-4,11,ASSATGQVGYT
TRBJ1-2,TRBV12-3/TRBV12-4,10,ASSLESYGYT
TRBJ1-2,TRBV12-3/TRBV12-4,9,ASSLRDGYT
TRBJ1-2,TRBV12-5,10,ASGRPEWGYT
TRBJ1-2,TRBV12-3/TRBV12-4,12,ASSLVVGQGGYT